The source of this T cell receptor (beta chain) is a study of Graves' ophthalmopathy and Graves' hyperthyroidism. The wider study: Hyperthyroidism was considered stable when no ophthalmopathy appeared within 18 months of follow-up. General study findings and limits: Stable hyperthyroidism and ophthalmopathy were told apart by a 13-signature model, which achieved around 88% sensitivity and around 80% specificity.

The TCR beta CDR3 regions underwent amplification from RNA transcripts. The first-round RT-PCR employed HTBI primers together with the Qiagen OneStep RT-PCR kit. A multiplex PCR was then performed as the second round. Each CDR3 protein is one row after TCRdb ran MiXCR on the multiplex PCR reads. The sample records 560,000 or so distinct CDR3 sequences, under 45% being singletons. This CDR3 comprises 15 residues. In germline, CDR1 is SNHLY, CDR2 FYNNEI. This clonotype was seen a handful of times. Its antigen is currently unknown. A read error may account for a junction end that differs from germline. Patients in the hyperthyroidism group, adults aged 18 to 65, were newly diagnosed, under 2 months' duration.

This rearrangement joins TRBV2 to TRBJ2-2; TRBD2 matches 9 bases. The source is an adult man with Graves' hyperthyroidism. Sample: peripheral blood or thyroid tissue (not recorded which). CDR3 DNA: TGTGCCAGCAGTGCCGGACTAGCGCGCTACAATGAGCAGTTTTTT. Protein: CASSAGLARYNEQFF.